A selection of T cell receptor beta chains follows, all from one sample in a study of human T cells and chemical hapten exposure. Using its own MiXCR run on the RACE reads, TCRdb lists one record per CDR3 protein. The sample holds roughly 250,000 distinct CDR3 sequences, over 8% seen once. Sequenced here: whole blood, sampled in connection with sensitization to the hapten diphenylcyclopropenone (DPC). These receptors were taken from a woman in her thirties or forties with alopecia areata. Some clones in this sample may be carry-over from other donors' samples. The conserved cysteine and the conserved F or W are not part of the CDR3 here. Fields, in order: J gene, V gene, CDR3 protein.

j_gene: TRBJ1-1; v_gene: TRBV7-2; CDR3aa: ASRLLWATAMNTEAF
j_gene: TRBJ2-5; v_gene: TRBV7-2; CDR3aa: ASSLVVTSGETQY
j_gene: TRBJ1-1; v_gene: TRBV7-6; CDR3aa: ASSRGQNTEAF
j_gene: TRBJ2-5; v_gene: TRBV11-2; CDR3aa: ASSLGLTGGGETQY
j_gene: TRBJ2-2; v_gene: TRBV9; CDR3aa: ASSVVGQGAQTGELF
j_gene: TRBJ2-3; v_gene: TRBV6-5; CDR3aa: ASSYGGTTTDTQY
j_gene: TRBJ1-1; v_gene: TRBV7-2; CDR3aa: ASSSTSRVLLYTEAF
j_gene: TRBJ2-5; v_gene: TRBV30; CDR3aa: AWSRTYQETQY
j_gene: TRBJ2-7; v_gene: TRBV3-1; CDR3aa: ASSQGGTYEQY
j_gene: TRBJ2-4; v_gene: TRBV7-8; CDR3aa: ASSLALAGGHNIQY
j_gene: TRBJ1-5; v_gene: TRBV20-1; CDR3aa: SARDLALNQPQH
j_gene: TRBJ2-1; v_gene: TRBV5-5; CDR3aa: ASSAEGAQYNEQF
j_gene: TRBJ2-7; v_gene: TRBV20-1; CDR3aa: SAPRDAPYEQY
j_gene: TRBJ2-2; v_gene: TRBV5-1; CDR3aa: ASIQDSQNTGELF
j_gene: TRBJ2-2; v_gene: TRBV11-1; CDR3aa: ASSYQRGSGELF
j_gene: TRBJ2-3; v_gene: TRBV4-1; CDR3aa: ASSQVMGLAKTLATDTQY
j_gene: TRBJ2-5; v_gene: TRBV20-1; CDR3aa: SARDEKRVETQY
j_gene: TRBJ2-7; v_gene: TRBV6-2/TRBV6-3; CDR3aa: ASSPGWGGRPSEQY
j_gene: TRBJ1-2; v_gene: TRBV5-5; CDR3aa: ASRLDDVDGYT
j_gene: TRBJ1-5; v_gene: TRBV6-2/TRBV6-3; CDR3aa: ASRSYSNQPQH
j_gene: TRBJ1-2; v_gene: TRBV29-1; CDR3aa: SVEFGSNYGYT
j_gene: TRBJ2-6; v_gene: TRBV9; CDR3aa: ASSSSISGANVLT
j_gene: TRBJ2-3; v_gene: TRBV6-2/TRBV6-3; CDR3aa: ASSLKTLRDRGDTQY
j_gene: TRBJ2-5; v_gene: TRBV5-4; CDR3aa: ASSPGLEQETQY
j_gene: TRBJ2-1; v_gene: TRBV7-2; CDR3aa: ASSLARTSGEQF
j_gene: TRBJ1-2; v_gene: TRBV27; CDR3aa: ASSSWDRAVEGYT
j_gene: TRBJ2-3; v_gene: TRBV6-2/TRBV6-3; CDR3aa: ASSSMARLLY
j_gene: TRBJ2-5; v_gene: TRBV12-3/TRBV12-4; CDR3aa: ASRWTSGTGTQY
j_gene: TRBJ2-1; v_gene: TRBV7-2; CDR3aa: ASSPSFSQF
j_gene: TRBJ1-1; v_gene: TRBV12-5; CDR3aa: ASGLVLSAGATEAF
j_gene: TRBJ1-4; v_gene: TRBV28; CDR3aa: ASQPGGGKLF
j_gene: TRBJ2-5; v_gene: TRBV6-6; CDR3aa: ASSFAGAGETQY
j_gene: TRBJ2-7; v_gene: TRBV28; CDR3aa: ASEDTNSYEQY
j_gene: TRBJ2-7; v_gene: TRBV20-1; CDR3aa: SARFGTSGYEQY
j_gene: TRBJ1-4; v_gene: TRBV7-2; CDR3aa: ASTAGGFNEKLF
j_gene: TRBJ1-6; v_gene: TRBV7-2; CDR3aa: ASSQTGVNSPLH
j_gene: TRBJ2-1; v_gene: TRBV20-1; CDR3aa: SARGTYNEQF
j_gene: TRBJ2-5; v_gene: TRBV27; CDR3aa: ASGGLAGRKTQY
j_gene: TRBJ2-7; v_gene: TRBV19; CDR3aa: ASSRRLAGSVYEQY
j_gene: TRBJ2-7; v_gene: TRBV15; CDR3aa: ATSRGGDSYEQY
j_gene: TRBJ2-7; v_gene: TRBV6-1; CDR3aa: ASRAGLAETYEQY
j_gene: TRBJ2-5; v_gene: TRBV5-1; CDR3aa: ASSLGDRAQQETQY
j_gene: TRBJ2-1; v_gene: TRBV20-1; CDR3aa: SARDPLAGGPHEQF
j_gene: TRBJ1-5; v_gene: TRBV28; CDR3aa: ASSLPVRVYQPQH
j_gene: TRBJ1-2; v_gene: TRBV9; CDR3aa: ASSVEGTGKGAGYT
j_gene: TRBJ1-6; v_gene: TRBV20-1; CDR3aa: SALQGNQSPLH
j_gene: TRBJ2-5; v_gene: TRBV6-6; CDR3aa: ASSYRGTGAETQY
j_gene: TRBJ1-3; v_gene: TRBV2; CDR3aa: ASSEGRSSGNTIY
j_gene: TRBJ1-1; v_gene: TRBV6-2/TRBV6-3; CDR3aa: ASSLGQTQAF
j_gene: TRBJ2-1; v_gene: TRBV7-8; CDR3aa: ASTNMGEQF
j_gene: TRBJ2-3; v_gene: TRBV20-1; CDR3aa: SALRASGLTDTQY
j_gene: TRBJ2-3; v_gene: TRBV12-3/TRBV12-4; CDR3aa: ASSLNSGLAGGPRADTQY
j_gene: TRBJ2-1; v_gene: TRBV20-1; CDR3aa: SASSRRINEQF
j_gene: TRBJ1-5; v_gene: TRBV24-1; CDR3aa: ATSSSQGEEPQH
j_gene: TRBJ2-7; v_gene: TRBV28; CDR3aa: ASSGKGTYEQY
j_gene: TRBJ2-7; v_gene: TRBV6-2/TRBV6-3; CDR3aa: ASSSQTTGQGRIYEQY
j_gene: TRBJ2-1; v_gene: TRBV5-8; CDR3aa: ASSLSDSSLVYYNEQF